Described below is a single T cell receptor (beta chain) sequence and its context. Its antigen is currently unknown. This sample is part of a study of CD8+ T cells in alopecia areata. Findings and limits, study-wide: The study also sequences resident alphabeta T cells of normal skin in scalp samples. Having just one nonresponder leaves the connection between baseline CD8+ expansion and response unresolved.

Extracted RNA was reverse transcribed into cDNA, the sequencing template. Sequencing used immunoSEQ multiplex PCR; TCRdb keeps in-frame clones, though not all of them. The sample holds around 150,000 clones, approximately 80% seen once. Treatment here: oral pan-JAK inhibitor, 5-10 mg twice daily. In alopecia areata patients, both lesional scalp punch biopsies and peripheral blood were collected. The V and J ends lost 0 bases and 4 bases, in that order; junction bases with no gene match: 5. In germline, CDR1 is LGHNA, CDR2 YSLEER. The length of the CDR3 is 16 residues. V is TRBV4-3 and J is TRBJ2-1; the match to TRBD2 covers 8 bases. The clonotype comes from a human donor with alopecia areata. Material: CD8+ T cells sorted from blood, obtained at week 4, from a patient treated with tofacitinib. The CDR3 nucleotides are TGCGCCAGCAGCCAAGATTTAAGCGGGGGATACAATGAGCAGTTCTTC. Amino acid sequence: CASSQDLSGGYNEQFF.